These 13 T cell receptor beta chains came from one sample sequenced in a study of cytomegalovirus exposure and HLA in healthy donors. Use of 60 Vbeta and 13 Jbeta primers characterized the PCR. This table comes from immunoSEQ multiplex PCR, and its TCRdb copy is limited to in-frame clones, with some not included. The sample contains approximately 120,000 clones, around three quarters of which appear only once. Input material: PBMCs. The receptors shown here come from a female donor in good health and CMV-seronegative.

CDR3: CATSGADSYEQYF. The CDR3, as DNA: TGTGCCACCAGCGGCGCGGACAGCTACGAGCAGTACTTC. The J gene is TRBJ2-7, the V gene TRBV15; D possibly corresponds to TRBD1 (6 bases). The CDR3 consists of 13 residues. The germline V gene has CDR1 LNHNV and CDR2 YYDKDF (reference sequence). V was cut by 5 bases and J by 3 bases, with 11 bases left in between.

This clone was seen a single time. The V and J genes are TRBV29-1 and TRBJ1-1, with a weak D call TRBD1 (6 bases). The CDR3 contains 13 residues. Per germline, CDR1 SQVTM and CDR2 ANQGSEA. Trimming cost V 6 bases and J 0 bases, with 11 bases left between them. CDR3 loop: CSVSQGMNTEAFF. The CDR3 bases are TGCAGCGTATCACAGGGTATGAACACTGAAGCTTTCTTT.

Comments on this clone: One end of the junction is discordant with germline, which a read error may explain. This chain joins TRBV7-9 and TRBJ2-2, with 9 bases lining up with TRBD1. Germline lookup yields CDR1 SEHNR and CDR2 FQNEAQ (reference sequence). The CDR3 runs to 13 residues. The CDR3 here is CSSSPRTGEISSF. CDR3 DNA sequence: TGTTCCAGCAGCCCCCGGACAGGGGAAATCTCCTCTTTT.

This clone was detected a few times. The V gene is TRBV7-9, the J gene TRBJ1-2, with D unclear. CDR1 is SEHNR and CDR2 is FQNEAQ in the germline V gene (reference sequence). The CDR3 is 17 residues long. The ends were cut back, 5 bases at V and 8 bases at J, with 27 bases in the middle. CDR3 loop: CASSPRVGGPQEGGYTF. The CDR3 coding sequence is TGTGCCAGCAGCCCACGGGTTGGTGGGCCACAAGAGGGCGGCTACACCTTC.

The V call is TRBV10-3, the J call TRBJ1-4; perhaps TRBD1 as D (6 bases). The V end lost 3 bases, the J end lost 8 bases, and 13 bases lay between the germline ends. Germline CDR1 is ENHRY and CDR2 is SYGVKD. The CDR3 loop spans 14 amino acids. The CDR3 here is CAISDPRGGEKLFF. The CDR3 DNA follows: TGTGCCATCAGTGACCCCAGGGGCGGCGAAAAACTGTTTTTT.

This chain joins TRBV2 and TRBJ2-3; the match to TRBD2 covers 7 bases. Per the germline V gene, CDR1 is SNHLY and CDR2 is FYNNEI. V was clipped by 3 bases and J by 3 bases; unmatched bases: 3. The CDR3 totals 14 residues. In DNA form, the CDR3 reads TGTGCCAGCAGTGAGAGCGGGGAGACAGATACGCAGTATTTT. Residues: CASSESGETDTQYF.

V is TRBV7-8 and J is TRBJ1-3; tentatively, D is TRBD1 (6 bases). The germline gives CDR1 SGHVS, CDR2 FQNEAQ. The CDR3 sequence is 14 residues long. V lost 5 bases, J lost 3 bases, and 11 bases lay in between. The CDR3, as DNA: TGTGCCAGCAGCGCCGGACAGTTTGGAAACACCATATATTTT. This codes for CASSAGQFGNTIYF.

The chain links TRBV27 to TRBJ1-2; D might be TRBD1 (5 bases). The ends were cut back, 8 bases at V and 0 bases at J, with 19 bases in the middle. The V gene's germline CDR1 is MNHEY and CDR2 SMNVEV (reference sequence). The CDR3 runs 16 residues. This CDR3 reads CASADYGAPANYGYTF. CDR3 nucleotides: TGTGCCAGCGCCGATTATGGGGCCCCAGCTAACTATGGCTACACCTTC.

The chain combines TRBV7-8 with TRBJ2-1; possible D gene TRBD2, 7 bases. This CDR3 contains 15 residues. Trimming cost V 1 base and J 12 bases, with 19 bases left between them. Germline CDR1 and CDR2: SGHVS and FQNEAQ. CDR3 residues: CASSLVGGGPVRQFF. The CDR3 region has the DNA TGTGCCAGCAGCTTAGTTGGCGGGGGCCCTGTGAGGCAGTTCTTC.

This clone was picked up a small number of times. This chain joins TRBV6-1 and TRBJ1-1, with D perhaps matching TRBD1 (5 bases). With 4 bases removed from V and 4 bases from J, the gap between germline ends came to 13 bases. The CDR3 has 14 residues. Germline V gives CDR1 MNHNS, CDR2 SASEGT. The CDR3 region is CASSGSTGGTEAFF. The CDR3 bases are TGTGCCAGCAGTGGATCTACGGGGGGCACTGAAGCTTTCTTT.

The V and J genes are TRBV9 and TRBJ2-1; 7 bases agree with TRBD1. The CDR3 extends over 18 amino acids. The V gene's germline CDR1 is SGDLS and CDR2 YYNGEE. V lost 2 bases, J lost 4 bases, and 15 bases stayed unmatched. The CDR3 DNA sequence: TGTGCCAGCAGCGTTAGCGACAGGGAAGGTATCTCGTACAATGAGCAGTTCTTC. Its protein product is CASSVSDREGISYNEQFF. Full variable domain (rest looked up from reference TRBV9 and TRBJ2-1): DSGVTQTPKHLITATGQRVTLRCSPRSGDLSVYWYQQSLDQGLQFLIQYYNGEERAKGNILERFSAQQFPDLHSELNLSSLELGDSALYFCASSVSDREGISYNEQFFGPGTRLTVL.

V is TRBV7-8 and J is TRBJ2-1; 12 nucleotides align to TRBD2. From germline, CDR1 is SGHVS and CDR2 FQNEAQ. J gave up 9 bases and V 5 bases, and 11 bases lay outside the gene matches. This CDR3 is 16 amino acids long. As DNA, the CDR3 is TGTGCCAGCAGCAGGCCCCGGACTAGCGGGGAGGGTGAGCAGTTCTTC. Protein sequence: CASSRPRTSGEGEQFF.

The rearrangement uses TRBV19 and TRBJ2-7; TRBD1 agrees at 10 bases. Trimming cost V 0 bases and J 0 bases; bases outside gene matches: 2. This CDR3 has 16 residues. Germline CDR1 is LNHDA and CDR2 is SQIVND (reference sequence). DNA of the CDR3: TGTGCCAGTAGTATAGACGGGACAGGGGTCTCCTACGAGCAGTACTTC. Its protein is CASSIDGTGVSYEQYF. The full variable domain, with the rest looked up from reference TRBV19 and TRBJ2-7, is DGGITQSPKYLFRKEGQNVTLSCEQNLNHDAMYWYRQDPGQGLRLIYYSQIVNDFQKGDIAEGYSVSREKKESFPLTVTSAQKNPTAFYLCASSIDGTGVSYEQYFGPGTRLTVT.